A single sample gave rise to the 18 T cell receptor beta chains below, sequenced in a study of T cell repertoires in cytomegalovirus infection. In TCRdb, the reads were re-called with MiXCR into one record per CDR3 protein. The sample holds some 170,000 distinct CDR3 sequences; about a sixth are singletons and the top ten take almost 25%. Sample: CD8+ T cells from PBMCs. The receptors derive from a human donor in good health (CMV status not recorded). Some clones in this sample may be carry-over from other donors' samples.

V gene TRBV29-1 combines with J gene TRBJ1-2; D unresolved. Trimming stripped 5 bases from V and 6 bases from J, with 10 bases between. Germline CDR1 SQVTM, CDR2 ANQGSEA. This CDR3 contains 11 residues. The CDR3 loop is CSVFLRDGYTF. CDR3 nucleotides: TGCAGCGTTTTTCTCCGCGATGGCTACACCTTC.

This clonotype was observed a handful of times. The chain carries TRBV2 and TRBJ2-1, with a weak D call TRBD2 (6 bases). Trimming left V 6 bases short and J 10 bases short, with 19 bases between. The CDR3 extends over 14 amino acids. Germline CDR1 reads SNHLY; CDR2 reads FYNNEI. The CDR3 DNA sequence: TGTGCCAGCAGGGAGGGTCCCCTCACAATCGAGCAGTTCTTC. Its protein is CASREGPLTIEQFF. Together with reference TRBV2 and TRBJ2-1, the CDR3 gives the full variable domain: EPEVTQTPSHQVTQMGQEVILRCVPISNHLYFYWYRQILGQKVEFLVSFYNNEISEKSEIFDDQFSVERPDGSNFTLKIRSTKLEDSAMYFCASREGPLTIEQFFGPGTRLTVL.

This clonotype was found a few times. CDR3 residues: CASSPITGANQPQHF. The DNA for the CDR3 is TGTGCCAGCAGCCCGATCACAGGGGCTAATCAGCCCCAGCATTTT. This chain connects TRBV7-8 to TRBJ1-5; 7 bases are shared with TRBD1. With 5 bases clipped from V and 4 bases from J, the junction kept 8 bases outside the gene matches. CDR1 and CDR2 from the germline V gene are SGHVS and FQNEAQ. This CDR3 comprises 15 residues.

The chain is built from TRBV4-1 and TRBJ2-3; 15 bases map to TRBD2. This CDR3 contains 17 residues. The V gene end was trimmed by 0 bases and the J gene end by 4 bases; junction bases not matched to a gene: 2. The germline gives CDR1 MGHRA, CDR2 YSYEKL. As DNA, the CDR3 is TGCGCCAGCAGCCAAGATGGGACTAGCGGGGGGTCAGATACGCAGTATTTT. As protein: CASSQDGTSGGSDTQYF.

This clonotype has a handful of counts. CDR3 DNA: TGTGCCAGCAGCAGCAACCTCGGGGGACGCAATCAGCCCCAGCATTTT. This encodes CASSSNLGGRNQPQHF. This sequence joins TRBV7-8 and TRBJ1-5, with D possibly matching TRBD1 (5 bases). The CDR3 runs to 16 residues. CDR1 SGHVS and CDR2 FQNEAQ come from the germline V gene. V shed 5 bases and J shed 2 bases, with 16 bases lying between them.

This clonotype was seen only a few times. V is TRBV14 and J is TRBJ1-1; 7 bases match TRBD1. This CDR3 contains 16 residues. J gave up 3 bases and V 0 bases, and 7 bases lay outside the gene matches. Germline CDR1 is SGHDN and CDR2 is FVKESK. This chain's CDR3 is CASSQDLIRGDTEAFF. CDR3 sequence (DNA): TGTGCCAGCAGCCAAGATCTTATCAGGGGGGACACTGAAGCTTTCTTT.

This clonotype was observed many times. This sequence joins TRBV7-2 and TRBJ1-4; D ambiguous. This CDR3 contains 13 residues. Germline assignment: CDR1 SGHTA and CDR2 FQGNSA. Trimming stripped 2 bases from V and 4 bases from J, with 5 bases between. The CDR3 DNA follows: TGTGCCAGCAGCTTAAACCGTAATGAAAAACTGTTTTTT. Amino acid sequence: CASSLNRNEKLFF.

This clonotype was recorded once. CDR3 sequence (DNA): TGTGCCAGCAGTTACTCAAGGGGGCGCGCAGATACGCAGTATTTT. It translates to CASSYSRGRADTQYF. This chain links TRBV6-5 with TRBJ2-3; 7 bases are shared with TRBD1. CDR1 is MNHEY and CDR2 is SVGAGI in the germline V gene. This CDR3 is built from 15 residues. The junction had 4 bases not matched to a gene; V was cut back by 0 bases and J by 4 bases.

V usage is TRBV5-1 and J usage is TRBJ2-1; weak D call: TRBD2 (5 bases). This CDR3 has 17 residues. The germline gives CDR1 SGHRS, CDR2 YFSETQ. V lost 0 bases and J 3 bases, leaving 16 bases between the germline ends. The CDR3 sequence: CASSLAQAGGLYNEQFF. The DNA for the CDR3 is TGCGCCAGCAGCTTGGCCCAAGCTGGTGGACTCTACAATGAGCAGTTCTTC.

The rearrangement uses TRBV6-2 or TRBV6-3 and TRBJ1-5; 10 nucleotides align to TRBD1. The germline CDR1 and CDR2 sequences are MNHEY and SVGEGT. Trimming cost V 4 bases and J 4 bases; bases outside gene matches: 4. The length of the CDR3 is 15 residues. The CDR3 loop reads CASSWDRGPNQPQHF. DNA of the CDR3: TGTGCCAGCAGTTGGGACAGGGGTCCTAATCAGCCCCAGCATTTT.

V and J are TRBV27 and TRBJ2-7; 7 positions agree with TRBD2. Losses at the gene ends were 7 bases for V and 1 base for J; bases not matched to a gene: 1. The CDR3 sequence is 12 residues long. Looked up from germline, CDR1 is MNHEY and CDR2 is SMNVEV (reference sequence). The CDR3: CASTGGSYEQYF. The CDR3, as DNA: TGTGCCAGCACGGGAGGTTCCTACGAGCAGTACTTC.

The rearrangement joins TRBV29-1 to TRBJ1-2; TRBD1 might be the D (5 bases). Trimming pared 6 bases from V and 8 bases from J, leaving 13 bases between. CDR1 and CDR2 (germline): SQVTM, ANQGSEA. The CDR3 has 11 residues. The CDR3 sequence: CSVGTREGYTF. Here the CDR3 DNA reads TGCAGCGTCGGGACCAGGGAAGGCTACACCTTC.

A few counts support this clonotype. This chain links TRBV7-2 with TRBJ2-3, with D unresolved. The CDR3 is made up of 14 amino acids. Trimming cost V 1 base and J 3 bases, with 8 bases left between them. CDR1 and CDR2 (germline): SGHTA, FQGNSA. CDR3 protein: CASSLGGPTDTQYF. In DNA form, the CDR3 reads TGTGCCAGCAGCTTAGGGGGTCCGACAGATACGCAGTATTTT.

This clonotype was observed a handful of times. CDR3 nucleotide sequence: TGCAGTGCTAGAGATCTCAACAGGACCCAAGAGACCCAGTACTTC. Encoded protein: CSARDLNRTQETQYF. This chain joins TRBV20-1 and TRBJ2-5; a weak D match, TRBD1 (5 bases). The length of the CDR3 is 15 residues. Trimming shortened V by 0 bases and J by 1 base, and 12 bases separated the two germline ends. CDR1 and CDR2 from the germline V gene are DFQATT and SNEGSKA (reference sequence).

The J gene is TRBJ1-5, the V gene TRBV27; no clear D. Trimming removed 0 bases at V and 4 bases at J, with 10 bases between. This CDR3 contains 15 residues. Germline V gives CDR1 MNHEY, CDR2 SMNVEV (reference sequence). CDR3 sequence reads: CASSLSTVGNQPQHF. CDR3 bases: TGTGCCAGCAGTTTATCCACAGTGGGTAATCAGCCCCAGCATTTT.

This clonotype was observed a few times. CDR3 sequence: CAWETSGGMNTEAFF. The CDR3 bases are TGTGCCTGGGAAACCTCGGGGGGGATGAACACTGAAGCTTTCTTT. The chain has TRBV30 and TRBJ1-1, with D possibly TRBD1 on 5 matching bases. The CDR3 sequence is 15 residues long. V dropped 5 bases and J dropped 0 bases, with 16 bases sitting between them. Germline assignment: CDR1 GTSNPN and CDR2 SVGIG (reference sequence).

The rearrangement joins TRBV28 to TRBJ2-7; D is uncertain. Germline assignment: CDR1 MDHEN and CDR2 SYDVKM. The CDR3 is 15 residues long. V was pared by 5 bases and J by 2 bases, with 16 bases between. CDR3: CASSPTTRRTYEQYF. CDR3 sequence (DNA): TGTGCCAGCAGTCCTACGACGCGCAGAACCTACGAGCAGTACTTC.

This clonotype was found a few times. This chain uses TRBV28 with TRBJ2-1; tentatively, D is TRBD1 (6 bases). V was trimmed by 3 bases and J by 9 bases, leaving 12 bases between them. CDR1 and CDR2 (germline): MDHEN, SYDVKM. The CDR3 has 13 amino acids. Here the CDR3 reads CASSFYDRTEQFF. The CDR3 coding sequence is TGTGCCAGCAGTTTCTATGACAGGACTGAGCAGTTCTTC. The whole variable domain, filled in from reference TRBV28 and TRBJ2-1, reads DVKVTQSSRYLVKRTGEKVFLECVQDMDHENMFWYRQDPGLGLRLIYFSYDVKMKEKGDIPEGYSVSREKKERFSLILESASTNQTSMYLCASSFYDRTEQFFGPGTRLTVL.